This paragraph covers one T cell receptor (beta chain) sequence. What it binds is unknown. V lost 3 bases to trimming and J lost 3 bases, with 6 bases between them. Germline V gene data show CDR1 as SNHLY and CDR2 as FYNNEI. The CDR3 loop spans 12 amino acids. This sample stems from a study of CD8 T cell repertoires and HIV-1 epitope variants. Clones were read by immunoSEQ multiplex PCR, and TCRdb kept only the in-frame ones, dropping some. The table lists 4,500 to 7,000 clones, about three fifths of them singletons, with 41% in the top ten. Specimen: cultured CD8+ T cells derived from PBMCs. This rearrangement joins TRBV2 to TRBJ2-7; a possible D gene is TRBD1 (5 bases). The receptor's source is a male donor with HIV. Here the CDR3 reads CASSEDNYEQYF. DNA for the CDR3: TGTGCCAGCAGTGAGGACAACTACGAGCAGTACTTC.